This T cell receptor (beta chain) was profiled in a study of shared clonotypes between healthy human individuals. Study as a whole: The donor pool was made up of two women and a few men aged 18 to 49.

TCRdb's table, derived via immunoSEQ multiplex PCR, lists solely in-frame clones and lacks some. The sample lists some 500,000 clones; roughly 95% were seen once. Germline-derived CDR1 and CDR2 are SQVTM and ANQGSEA. V was pared by 6 bases and J by 4 bases, with 5 bases of the junction left unmatched. The CDR3 contains 12 residues. Study-wide results and limits: Large depth notwithstanding, sorted-subset sequencing proved incomplete by rarefaction.

In regard to this clone: What it binds is not known.

This chain connects TRBV29-1 to TRBJ1-2, with 7 positions matching TRBD1. Sequencing used naive CD4+ T cells sorted from blood. The subset denotes: CD45RA+ positively selected. This sequence originates from a woman in her 30s in good health. The CDR3 loop reads CSVRDSSYGYTF. As DNA, the CDR3 is TGCAGCGTCCGGGACAGCAGCTATGGCTACACCTTC. The whole variable domain, remainder taken from reference TRBV29-1 and TRBJ1-2, is SAVISQKPSRDICQRGTSLTIQCQVDSQVTMMFWYRQQPGQSLTLIATANQGSEATYESGFVIDKFPISRPNLTFSTLTVSNMSPEDSSIYLCSVRDSSYGYTFGSGTRLTVV.